These 14 T cell receptor beta chains were all obtained from the same sample, sequenced in a study of blood T cells in healthy people across ages. A second PCR, run for roughly 7 to 11 cycles, used a sample-barcoded 5' primer plus a J-beta primer mix. TCRdb re-analysed the 5' RACE reads in MiXCR, keeping a single row per CDR3 protein. The data hold about 1.4 million distinct CDR3 sequences, with around 59% observed a single time. Input material: blood. The receptor set was obtained from a man aged 18 to 30 in good health.

In DNA form, the CDR3 reads TGCGCCAGCAGCCGACAGCATAACACCGGGGAGCTGTTTTTT. This sequence encodes CASSRQHNTGELFF. V usage is TRBV4-1 and J usage is TRBJ2-2; a weak D match, TRBD1 (5 bases). Germline lookup yields CDR1 MGHRA and CDR2 YSYEKL. The germline V and J ends were trimmed by 4 bases and 2 bases, with 8 bases remaining between them. The length of the CDR3 is 14 residues.

The chain has TRBV27 and TRBJ1-1; 9 bases map to TRBD1. Germline CDR1 and CDR2: MNHEY and SMNVEV (reference sequence). J lost 1 base, V lost 4 bases, and 7 bases had no gene match. The CDR3 consists of 16 residues. As DNA, the CDR3 is TGTGCCAGCAGTTCCGATACAGGGGGCCAGAACACTGAAGCTTTCTTT. Protein sequence: CASSSDTGGQNTEAFF.

J is TRBJ2-3 and V is TRBV6-5; 7 bases are a match to TRBD1. Germline assignment: CDR1 MNHEY and CDR2 SVGAGI. Losses at the gene ends were 9 bases for V and 4 bases for J; bases not matched to a gene: 13. The CDR3 extends over 15 amino acids. CDR3 protein: CASTGSRDRADTQYF. In DNA, the CDR3 is TGTGCCAGTACCGGGTCCCGAGACAGGGCAGATACGCAGTATTTT.

The chain recombines TRBV6-5 with TRBJ2-1, with 12 bases matching TRBD2. Germline V gives CDR1 MNHEY, CDR2 SVGAGI. CDR3 length: 16 amino acids. The J segment lost 6 bases and the V segment lost 1 base, leaving 4 bases of the junction unmatched. The CDR3: CASSYWLAGGPNEQFF. Here the CDR3 DNA reads TGTGCCAGCAGTTACTGGCTAGCGGGAGGGCCCAATGAGCAGTTCTTC.

This chain connects TRBV7-9 to TRBJ2-5; no clear D. CDR1 and CDR2 (germline): SEHNR, FQNEAQ (reference sequence). V lost 3 bases, J lost 5 bases, and 13 bases lay in between. This CDR3 has 14 amino acids. For the CDR3, the DNA is TGTGCCAGCAGCTTTTGGTGGGCTCGGGAGACCCAGTACTTC. Residues: CASSFWWARETQYF.

The J gene is TRBJ1-1, the V gene TRBV29-1; unclear D gene. This CDR3 has 13 amino acids. Germline V gene data show CDR1 as SQVTM and CDR2 as ANQGSEA. V gave up 6 bases and J gave up 0 bases, with 11 bases separating them. The CDR3 loop is CSVSTGMNTEAFF. As DNA, the CDR3 is TGCAGCGTATCCACGGGGATGAACACTGAAGCTTTCTTT.

The chain carries TRBV29-1 and TRBJ2-7, with D possibly being TRBD1 (6 bases). Per germline, CDR1 SQVTM and CDR2 ANQGSEA. This CDR3 contains 14 residues. V was clipped by 7 bases and J by 7 bases, with 23 bases between them. Written as DNA, the CDR3 is TGCAGCGCTGAGAACAGGGTATGGGCCAATGAGCAGTACTTC. Its protein product is CSAENRVWANEQYF.

This clonotype has just a few counts. V gene TRBV25-1 combines with J gene TRBJ2-7; 9 nucleotides match TRBD2. The CDR3 spans 14 residues. Losses at the gene ends were 9 bases for V and 5 bases for J; bases not matched to a gene: 11. Germline V CDR1 and CDR2: MGHDK, SYGVNS. The CDR3, as DNA: TGTGCCAGTAAGCGGGACAGCGGGAGGAACGAGCAGTACTTC. Protein product: CASKRDSGRNEQYF.

This clonotype was seen a handful of times. This chain links TRBV27 with TRBJ2-3; no clear D. The V end was cut by 7 bases, the J end by 2 bases, with 10 bases between. The length of the CDR3 is 13 residues. From germline, CDR1 is MNHEY and CDR2 SMNVEV (reference sequence). CDR3 amino acids: CASTTYLTDTQYF. CDR3 nucleotides: TGTGCCAGCACCACTTACCTCACAGATACGCAGTATTTT.

This chain links TRBV5-1 with TRBJ1-4; D gene unclear. V was cut by 2 bases and J by 14 bases, with 13 bases left in between. CDR1 SGHRS and CDR2 YFSETQ come from the germline V gene. CDR3 size: 12 residues. The DNA of the CDR3 is TGCGCCAGCAGCTTATCCGGAAGGGATCTGTTTTTT. Encoded protein: CASSLSGRDLFF.

The chain recombines TRBV20-1 with TRBJ2-3, with 9 bases aligning to TRBD1. CDR1 and CDR2 from the germline V gene are DFQATT and SNEGSKA (reference sequence). Trimming took 8 bases from V and 0 from J; bases not matched to a gene: 6. The length of the CDR3 is 14 residues. CDR3 amino acids: CSTRGTGSTDTQYF. The CDR3 DNA sequence: TGCAGTACCAGAGGGACAGGGAGCACAGATACGCAGTATTTT.

The sample holds one count of this clonotype. The CDR3 bases are TGTGCCAGCAGGCCGGAAGCAGCGACACAATTCTCCTACGAGCAGTACTTC. It codes for CASRPEAATQFSYEQYF. The J gene is TRBJ2-1, the V gene TRBV6-6; D remains unclear. The last part of the DNA fits TRBJ2-7 better; the J call may be wrong. Germline values: CDR1 MNHNY, CDR2 SVGAGI (reference sequence). The CDR3 spans 17 residues.

This rearrangement joins TRBV5-1 to TRBJ2-3, with 13 bases lining up with TRBD2. Germline loops: CDR1 SGHRS, CDR2 YFSETQ. The CDR3 consists of 15 residues. Unmatched junction bases numbered 2, after V lost 5 bases and J lost 2 bases. CDR3: CASRTSGGNTDTQYF. The CDR3 region has the DNA TGCGCCAGCAGGACTAGCGGGGGGAACACAGATACGCAGTATTTT.

The CDR3, as DNA: TGTGCCAGTAGTGCCGGACAGGGTGCGAAGAAACTGTTTTTT. The encoded protein is CASSAGQGAKKLFF. V usage is TRBV19 and J usage is TRBJ1-4; 8 bases are shared with TRBD1. This CDR3 comprises 14 residues. Germline V gives CDR1 LNHDA, CDR2 SQIVND (reference sequence). Trimming removed 5 bases from V and 11 bases from J; junction bases left unmatched: 10.